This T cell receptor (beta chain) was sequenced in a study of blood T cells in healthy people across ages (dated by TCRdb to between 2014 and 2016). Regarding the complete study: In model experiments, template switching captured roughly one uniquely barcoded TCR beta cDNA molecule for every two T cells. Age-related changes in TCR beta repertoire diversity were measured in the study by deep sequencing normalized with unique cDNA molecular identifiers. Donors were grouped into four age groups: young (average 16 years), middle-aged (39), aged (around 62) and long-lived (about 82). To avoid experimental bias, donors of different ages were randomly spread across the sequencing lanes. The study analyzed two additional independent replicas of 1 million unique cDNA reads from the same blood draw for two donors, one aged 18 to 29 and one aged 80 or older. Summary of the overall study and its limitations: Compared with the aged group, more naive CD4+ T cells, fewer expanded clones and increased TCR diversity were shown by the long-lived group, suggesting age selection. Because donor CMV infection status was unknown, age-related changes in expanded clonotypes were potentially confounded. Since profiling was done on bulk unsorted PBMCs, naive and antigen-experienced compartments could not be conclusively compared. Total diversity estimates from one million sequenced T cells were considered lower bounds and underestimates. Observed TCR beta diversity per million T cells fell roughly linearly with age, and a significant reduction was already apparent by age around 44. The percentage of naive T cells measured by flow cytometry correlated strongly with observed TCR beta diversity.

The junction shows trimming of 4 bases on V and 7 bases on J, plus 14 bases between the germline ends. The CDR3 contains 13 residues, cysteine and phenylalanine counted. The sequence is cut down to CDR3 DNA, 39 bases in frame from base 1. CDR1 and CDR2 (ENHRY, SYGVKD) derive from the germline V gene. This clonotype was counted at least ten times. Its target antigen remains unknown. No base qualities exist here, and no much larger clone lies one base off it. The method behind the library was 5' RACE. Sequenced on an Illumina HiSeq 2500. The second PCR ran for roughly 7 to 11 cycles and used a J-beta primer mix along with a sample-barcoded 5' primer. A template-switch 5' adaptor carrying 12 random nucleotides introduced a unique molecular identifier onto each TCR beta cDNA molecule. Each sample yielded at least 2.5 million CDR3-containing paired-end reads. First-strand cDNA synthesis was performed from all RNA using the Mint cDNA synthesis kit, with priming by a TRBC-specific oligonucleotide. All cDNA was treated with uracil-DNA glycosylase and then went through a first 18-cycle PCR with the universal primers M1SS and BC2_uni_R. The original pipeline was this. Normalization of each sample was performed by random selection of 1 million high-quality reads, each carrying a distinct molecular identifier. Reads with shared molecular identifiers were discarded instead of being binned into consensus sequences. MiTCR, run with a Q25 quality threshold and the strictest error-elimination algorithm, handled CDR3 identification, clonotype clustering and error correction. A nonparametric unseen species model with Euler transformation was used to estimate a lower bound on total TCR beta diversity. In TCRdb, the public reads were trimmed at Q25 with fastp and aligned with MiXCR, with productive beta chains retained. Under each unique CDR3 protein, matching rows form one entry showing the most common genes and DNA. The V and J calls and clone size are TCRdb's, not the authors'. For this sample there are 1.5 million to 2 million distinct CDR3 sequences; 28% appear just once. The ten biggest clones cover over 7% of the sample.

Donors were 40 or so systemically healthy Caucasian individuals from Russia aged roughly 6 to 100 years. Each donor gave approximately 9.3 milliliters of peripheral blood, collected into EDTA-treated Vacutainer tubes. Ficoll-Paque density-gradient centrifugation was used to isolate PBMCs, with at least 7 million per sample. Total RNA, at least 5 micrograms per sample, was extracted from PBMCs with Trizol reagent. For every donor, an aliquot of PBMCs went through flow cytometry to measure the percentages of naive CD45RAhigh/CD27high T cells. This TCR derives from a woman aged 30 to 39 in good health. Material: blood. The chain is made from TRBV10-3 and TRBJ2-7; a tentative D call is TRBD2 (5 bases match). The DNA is TGTGCCATCAGTGGATCCGGACGGGGAGAGCAGTACTTC. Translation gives CAISGSGRGEQYF.